The next 16 T cell receptor beta chains were all read from a single sample in a study of cytomegalovirus exposure and HLA in healthy donors listed by TCRdb under 2017. Library creation used the immunoSEQ multiplex PCR assay. For the multiplex PCR, a mixture combining 60 forward primers for TCR Vbeta segments and 13 reverse primers for TCR Jbeta segments was used. TCRdb provides this immuneACCESS table in a form limited to in-frame rearrangements. Some clones are lacking; in checked studies, under half of them reflect an unresolved V gene, and why the rest are absent is not known. The sample has 80,000 to 100,000 clones on record, roughly 77% of them singletons. About 7.3% of the sample is held by the ten biggest clonotypes. The sample taken for sequencing was PBMCs. The receptors were gathered from a man aged 25 to 40 in good health and CMV-seronegative.

V and J are TRBV4-3 and TRBJ2-7; D is possibly TRBD2 (5 bases). CDR3 length equals 15 residues. V shed 0 bases and J shed 4 bases, with 13 bases lying between them. Germline V lookup: CDR1 LGHNA, CDR2 YSLEER. The CDR3 reads CASSQEARGLYEQYF. The CDR3, as DNA: TGCGCCAGCAGCCAAGAGGCCCGGGGATTATACGAGCAGTACTTC.

As to this clone: Other DNA sequences in this sample translate to the same CDR3. The chain recombines TRBV6-1 with TRBJ1-1; TRBD1 matches 8 bases. The CDR3 length is 12 residues. The V segment lost 6 bases and the J segment 7 bases; nucleotides outside the gene matches: 4. CDR1 MNHNS and CDR2 SASEGT come from the germline V gene. CDR3 amino acids: CASSRDRNEAFF. DNA for the CDR3: TGTGCCAGCAGCCGGGACAGGAATGAAGCTTTCTTT.

This clone was detected a few times. The rearrangement links TRBV28 to TRBJ1-3; D unresolved. The CDR3 covers 12 residues. Germline V gene sequence: CDR1 MDHEN, CDR2 SYDVKM. V was pared by 3 bases and J by 4 bases, with 4 bases between. CDR3 region: CASSFRGNTIYF. CDR3 nucleotides: TGTGCCAGCAGTTTTCGGGGAAACACCATATATTTT. Full variable domain (remainder filled in from reference TRBV28 and TRBJ1-3): DVKVTQSSRYLVKRTGEKVFLECVQDMDHENMFWYRQDPGLGLRLIYFSYDVKMKEKGDIPEGYSVSREKKERFSLILESASTNQTSMYLCASSFRGNTIYFGEGSWLTVV.

The table lists this clone with a count of one. The J gene is TRBJ1-2, the V gene TRBV14; the match to TRBD1 covers 7 bases. CDR1 is SGHDN, CDR2 FVKESK, per germline. With 0 bases clipped from V and 7 bases from J, the junction kept 8 bases outside the gene matches. This CDR3 contains 15 residues. The CDR3 loop reads CASSQETGWPSGYTF. CDR3 DNA sequence: TGTGCCAGCAGCCAAGAGACAGGGTGGCCTTCTGGCTACACCTTC.

The chain is built from TRBV30 and TRBJ2-1; the D gene is possibly TRBD1 (6 bases). The V gene lost 1 base and the J gene lost 0 bases, with 7 bases spanning the gap. The CDR3 totals 14 residues. Germline lookup yields CDR1 GTSNPN and CDR2 SVGIG (reference sequence). In nucleotides, the CDR3 is TGTGCCTGGAGTGACAGGGACTCCTACAATGAGCAGTTCTTC. Protein sequence: CAWSDRDSYNEQFF.

The V and J genes are TRBV23-1 and TRBJ2-5, with TRBD2 matching 9 bases. The end of the DNA is better explained by TRBJ2-7, so the J call may be wrong. TRBV23-1 is an ORF; its function is uncertain. The CDR3 covers 16 residues. CDR3: CASSQDLAGRSYEQYF. In DNA, the CDR3 is TGCGCCAGCAGTCAAGACCTAGCGGGGCGCTCCTACGAGCAGTACTTC.

Here the CDR3 reads CASSLGASSYNEQFF. CDR3 nucleotide sequence: TGTGCCAGCAGCTTAGGTGCCAGCTCCTACAATGAGCAGTTCTTC. The chain carries TRBV27 and TRBJ2-1; D is ambiguous. The ends were cut back, 6 bases at V and 0 bases at J, with 12 bases in the middle. Germline V gene data show CDR1 as MNHEY and CDR2 as SMNVEV (reference sequence). This CDR3 contains 15 residues.

This clone showed up just a few times. The chain carries TRBV6-1 and TRBJ1-2; D gene unclear. Deletions cut 1 base from V and 8 bases from J, with 17 bases between. Germline assignment: CDR1 MNHNS and CDR2 SASEGT. The CDR3 sequence is 15 residues long. In DNA form, the CDR3 reads TGTGCCAGCAGTGAAGGACGGATGATGGCACTAGGCTACACCTTC. Protein product: CASSEGRMMALGYTF.

The chain recombines TRBV28 with TRBJ1-5; 11 bases agree with TRBD1. The CDR3 covers 15 residues. Germline V gene data show CDR1 as MDHEN and CDR2 as SYDVKM. The ends lost 5 bases at V and 9 bases at J; junction bases unmatched: 9. Written as DNA, the CDR3 is TGTGCCAGCAGTAACCGGGACAGGGGGTTGGGGCCCCAGCATTTT. It specifies CASSNRDRGLGPQHF.

The chain links TRBV29-1 to TRBJ2-7, with a weak D call TRBD1 (6 bases). Germline CDR1 is SQVTM and CDR2 is ANQGSEA. The CDR3 is made up of 13 amino acids. V shed 4 bases and J shed 6 bases, with 16 bases lying between them. The CDR3, as DNA: TGCAGCGTTGGGACAGCTCCCGCTTCCGAGCAGTACTTC. Encoded protein: CSVGTAPASEQYF.

This chain links TRBV19 with TRBJ2-6, with D possibly matching TRBD1 (6 bases). Trimming cost V 6 bases and J 4 bases, with 13 bases left between them. This CDR3 contains 15 residues. CDR1 LNHDA and CDR2 SQIVND come from the germline V gene (reference sequence). This CDR3 is CASSPQGQGANVLTF. The CDR3 DNA follows: TGTGCCAGTAGCCCGCAGGGGCAGGGGGCCAACGTCCTGACTTTC. Full variable domain (missing parts from reference TRBV19 and TRBJ2-6): DGGITQSPKYLFRKEGQNVTLSCEQNLNHDAMYWYRQDPGQGLRLIYYSQIVNDFQKGDIAEGYSVSREKKESFPLTVTSAQKNPTAFYLCASSPQGQGANVLTFGAGSRLTVL.

The rearrangement uses TRBV19 and TRBJ2-7; TRBD1 is a possible D gene (6 bases). Germline V CDR1 and CDR2: LNHDA, SQIVND (reference sequence). Trimming left V 8 bases short and J 2 bases short, with 16 bases between. This CDR3 region has 14 residues. CDR3: CASSPTGVPYEQYF. The CDR3 DNA reads as TGTGCCAGTTCTCCGACAGGCGTACCCTACGAGCAGTACTTC.

The chain couples TRBV10-3 to TRBJ1-1; D might be TRBD1 (5 bases). This CDR3 has 14 residues. The germline V and J ends were trimmed by 4 bases and 1 base, with 10 bases remaining between them. Germline V gives CDR1 ENHRY, CDR2 SYGVKD. The CDR3 bases are TGTGCCATCAGTGGTCCCGGACAGAACACTGAAGCTTTCTTT. Encoded protein: CAISGPGQNTEAFF.

The chain is built from TRBV7-3 and TRBJ2-1; TRBD1 matches 9 bases. Germline V CDR1 and CDR2: SGHTA, FQGTGA. This CDR3 spans 16 amino acids. V was pared by 4 bases and J by 5 bases, with 9 bases of the junction left unmatched. Written as DNA, the CDR3 is TGTGCCAGCAGCTACCGACAGGGGGAAGGGGACAATGAGCAGTTCTTC. Residues: CASSYRQGEGDNEQFF.

The chain has TRBV2 and TRBJ1-5; TRBD1 matches at 7 bases. Germline lookup yields CDR1 SNHLY and CDR2 FYNNEI. The CDR3 contains 14 residues. Unmatched junction bases numbered 4, after V lost 8 bases and J lost 0 bases. CDR3 bases: TGTGCCAGCCAGACAGGGAATAGCAATCAGCCCCAGCATTTT. This translates into CASQTGNSNQPQHF.

DNA for the CDR3: TGTGCCAGTAGTATTGGACAGGGAGGGATCACTGAAGCTTTCTTT. Its translation is CASSIGQGGITEAFF. The chain is built from TRBV19 and TRBJ1-1; 8 bases fit TRBD1. The CDR3 runs to 15 residues. The germline V gene encodes CDR1 LNHDA and CDR2 SQIVND (reference sequence). The V gene end was trimmed by 3 bases and the J gene end by 4 bases; junction bases not matched to a gene: 7.